This is a list of T cell receptor beta chains from one sample in a study of T cell changes during pregnancy in multiple sclerosis. TCRdb's copy holds only in-frame clones and misses some; the assay was immunoSEQ multiplex PCR. The sample includes tens of thousands of clones, about 92% of them seen just once. This specimen consisted of peripheral blood, obtained in the first trimester of pregnancy. These receptors came from a female donor with multiple sclerosis, enrolled in a pregnancy study. CDR3s include the opening cysteine and the closing phenylalanine or tryptophan. The D gene is left open where the match is weak. Where a row states a size, it is once, few, many or the class of an expanded clone; other rows omit it.

v_gene,d_gene,j_gene,abundance,CDR3aa,CDR3nt
TRBV2,TRBD2,TRBJ2-2,few,CASRGLAGGPTGELFF,TGTGCCAGCAGGGGGCTAGCGGGAGGACCCACCGGGGAGCTGTTTTTT
TRBV15,TRBD1,TRBJ2-4,few,CATSGPGTGFLIQYF,TGTGCCACCAGCGGACCCGGGACAGGGTTCCTCATTCAGTACTTC
TRBV7-2,TRBD1,TRBJ2-1,-,CASSLGQGTYNEQFF,TGTGCCAGCAGCTTAGGACAGGGGACCTACAATGAGCAGTTCTTC
TRBV6-5,-,TRBJ1-1,-,CASSYDGFTEAFF,TGTGCCAGCAGTTATGACGGGTTCACTGAAGCTTTCTTT
TRBV28,TRBD2,TRBJ2-7,-,CASAVGGTSYEQYF,TGTGCCAGCGCAGTGGGGGGGACGTCCTACGAGCAGTACTTC
TRBV5-5,TRBD1,TRBJ1-2,-,CASSYGQGYGYTF,TGTGCCAGCAGCTACGGACAGGGGTATGGCTACACCTTC
TRBV28,-,TRBJ2-1,-,CASSLTGNEQFF,TGTGCCAGCAGTTTAACGGGGAATGAGCAGTTCTTC
TRBV18,TRBD2,TRBJ2-1,-,CASSLRTSVTSYNEQFF,TGTGCCAGCTCACTTCGGACTAGCGTTACCTCCTACAATGAGCAGTTCTTC
TRBV4-1,-,TRBJ1-2,-,CASSQVITASYGYTF,TGCGCCAGCAGCCAAGTCATCACAGCCAGCTATGGCTACACCTTC
TRBV7-2,TRBD2,TRBJ2-1,-,CASSPNIAGGSGEQFF,TGTGCCAGTAGCCCAAATATAGCGGGGGGTAGCGGTGAGCAGTTCTTC
TRBV5-4,TRBD2,TRBJ2-4,-,CASSLQLAGRAKNIQYF,TGTGCCAGCAGCTTGCAACTAGCGGGAAGGGCCAAAAACATTCAGTACTTC
TRBV7-6,TRBD2,TRBJ2-7,-,CASSSHGAGLAASYEQYF,TGTGCCAGCAGTTCTCACGGGGCCGGGCTAGCGGCTTCCTACGAGCAGTACTTC
TRBV29-1,-,TRBJ1-4,-,CSVDGRGEKLFF,TGCAGCGTTGATGGCCGGGGTGAAAAACTGTTTTTT
TRBV2,TRBD1,TRBJ2-2,once,CASSEQGIRELFF,TGTGCCAGCAGCGAACAGGGGATCCGGGAGCTGTTTTTT
TRBV25-1,TRBD1,TRBJ2-1,-,CASSEQGARVGEQFF,TGTGCCAGCAGTGAACAGGGGGCTCGTGTGGGTGAGCAGTTCTTC
TRBV5-1,TRBD2,TRBJ2-1,-,CASRIGSAGGRYEQFF,TGCGCCAGCAGGATAGGTTCCGCGGGGGGAAGATATGAGCAGTTCTTC
TRBV6-1,-,TRBJ2-7,-,CASSLGQGLHEQYF,TGTGCCAGCAGTTTGGGTCAGGGGCTACACGAGCAGTACTTC
TRBV27,-,TRBJ1-2,-,CASSYTRDYGYTF,TGTGCCAGCAGTTATACCAGGGACTATGGCTACACCTTC
TRBV28,-,TRBJ2-7,-,CASSLPTTGVASYEQYF,TGTGCCAGCAGTCTCCCCACGACGGGAGTGGCCTCCTACGAGCAGTACTTC
TRBV7-2,TRBD2,TRBJ2-5,-,CASSSGGASGRKETQYF,TGTGCCAGCAGCTCAGGGGGGGCTAGCGGGAGGAAGGAGACCCAGTACTTC
TRBV11-3,TRBD1,TRBJ1-2,-,CASSSGQAEGYTF,TGTGCCAGCAGCTCTGGACAGGCAGAGGGCTACACCTTC
TRBV7-8,-,TRBJ1-1,-,CASSPTGPGDTEAFF,TGTGCCAGCAGCCCCACGGGCCCGGGGGACACTGAAGCTTTCTTT
TRBV7-2,-,TRBJ2-1,-,CASSLDNSRNEQFF,TGTGCCAGCAGCTTAGATAACAGCAGGAATGAGCAGTTCTTC
TRBV6-7,TRBD2,TRBJ2-3,-,CASSYTKPSGGTDTQYF,TGTGCCAGCAGTTACACGAAGCCTAGCGGGGGCACAGATACGCAGTATTTT
TRBV29-1,-,TRBJ1-4,-,CSVGKPATNEKLFF,TGCAGCGTCGGTAAACCTGCAACTAATGAAAAACTGTTTTTT
TRBV19,-,TRBJ1-5,-,CASSTLMEGNQPQHF,TGTGCCAGTAGTACGCTCATGGAGGGCAATCAGCCCCAGCATTTT
TRBV6-5,-,TRBJ2-3,-,CASRPGQAGDTQYF,TGTGCCAGCAGACCCGGACAAGCGGGAGATACGCAGTATTTT
TRBV27,-,TRBJ2-7,-,CASHTTGSYEQYF,TGTGCCAGTCATACGACCGGGAGCTACGAGCAGTACTTC
TRBV6-1,-,TRBJ2-4,-,CASKQASINIQYF,TGTGCCAGCAAACAGGCTTCCATAAACATTCAGTACTTC
TRBV6-5,TRBD1,TRBJ1-5,-,CASSQGAYQPQHF,TGTGCCAGCAGCCAGGGGGCGTATCAGCCCCAGCATTTT
TRBV5-1,-,TRBJ2-1,-,CASSNGPLSSNNEQFF,TGCGCCAGCAGCAATGGTCCTTTGAGTTCCAACAATGAGCAGTTCTTC
TRBV10-2,TRBD2,TRBJ2-5,-,CASSGLAGWNQETQYF,TGCGCCAGCAGCGGACTAGCGGGGTGGAATCAAGAGACCCAGTACTTC
TRBV5-1,TRBD1,TRBJ1-1,few,CASSRDSMNTEAFF,TGCGCCAGCAGCCGGGACAGCATGAACACTGAAGCTTTCTTT
TRBV11-3,TRBD2,TRBJ2-1,-,CASRDSGSRHGQFF,TGTGCCAGCAGGGATAGCGGGAGCCGCCATGGGCAGTTCTTC